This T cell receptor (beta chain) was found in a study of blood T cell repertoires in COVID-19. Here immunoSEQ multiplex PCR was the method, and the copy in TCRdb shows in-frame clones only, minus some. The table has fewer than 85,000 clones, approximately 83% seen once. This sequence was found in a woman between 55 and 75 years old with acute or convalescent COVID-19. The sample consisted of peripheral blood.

The CDR3 is CASSLGFSGGDTDTQYF. The CDR3 coding sequence is TGCGCCAGCAGCTTGGGATTTAGCGGGGGGGACACAGATACGCAGTATTTT. This chain connects TRBV5-1 to TRBJ2-3, with 11 positions matching TRBD2. The germline gives CDR1 SGHRS, CDR2 YFSETQ. Losses at the gene ends were 0 bases for V and 2 bases for J; bases not matched to a gene: 5. The CDR3 consists of 17 residues.